Described below is a single TCR beta chain sequence and its context. This record comes from a study of blood T cell repertoires in COVID-19. Across the study: Specimens from acute and convalescent COVID-19 originated in the United States, Italy and Spain. In each case, the material was cDNA or gDNA derived from T cells, B-cell-depleted T cells, or PBMCs.

V lost 4 bases to trimming and J lost 4 bases; unmatched junction nucleotides: 2. This CDR3 region has 14 residues. Germline CDR1 LNHDA, CDR2 SQIVND (reference sequence). Per the original methods: Reference gene primers were amplified, and this amplification served to estimate nucleated cell counts. The repertoire was sequenced with immunoSEQ multiplex PCR; TCRdb's copy has only in-frame clones and lacks some. V, J and clone size derive from that table, while D and trimming were established from the DNA sequence. The table includes roughly 110,000 clones, about 91% detected once. The sample was peripheral blood. The rearrangement links TRBV19 to TRBJ1-2, with 11 bases aligning to TRBD1. The clonotype originates from a man aged 45-65 years with active or convalescent COVID-19. DNA of the CDR3: TGTGCCAGTAGTAAAGGACAGGGGGCCTATGGCTACACCTTC. It translates to CASSKGQGAYGYTF.